This TCR beta chain was recovered during a study of T cell responses to AZD1222 COVID-19 vaccine (dated by TCRdb to about 2021). In terms of the full investigation: AZD1222 recipients given second doses at about 4 weeks or at about 12 weeks were pooled, since spike-specific TCR depth and breadth were not found to differ between the two schedules. Trial participants were enrolled into age subgroups of 18-55, 56-69 and 70-plus years, which contained 148, 28 and 57 TCR-sequenced participants, respectively. A total of 230 to 250 trial participants underwent TCR sequencing, of whom 200 to 220 received two doses of AZD1222 and roughly 25 received two doses of the MenACWY control vaccine.

There are 15 amino acids in the CDR3, from cysteine to phenylalanine inclusive. Kept here is only the CDR3 DNA, which spans 45 bases and is read in frame from base 1. At the junction V is shortened by 4 bases and J by 0 bases, with 10 bases in between. For CDR1 and CDR2, the germline V gene lists SGHTA and FQGNSA. This specimen's time point label, interpreted: baseline before first vaccination. Samples from vaccinated people were obtained from the UK trials COV001 and COV002, which included a single-blind randomized controlled phase 2/3 trial of AZD1222 (ChAdOx1 nCoV-19) in healthy adults. Trial participant PBMC samples were collected at day 0 and day 28 after the second dose for TCRbeta chain sequencing. The CDR3 regions of human TCRbeta chains were analyzed by immunosequencing. The authors' analysis ran thus. TCRs in the repertoires were matched against a reference library of SARS-CoV-2-specific TCRs that had been generated with the MIRA antigen-specificity platform. Breadth was defined as the fraction of unique TCRs that were SARS-CoV-2-associated. Depth was defined as the fraction of total T cells that were SARS-CoV-2-associated. Using the MIRA data, each spike-specific TCR was mapped to the spike region that the TCR reacts to and placed in a CD4 or CD8 class. Log10-transformed breadth and depth values were compared by one-way ANOVA with Sidak's multiple comparisons tests. The clones in this table, taken by TCRdb from immuneACCESS, are in-frame only. Not every clone is retained; where verified, under half of the shortfall comes from an unresolved V gene, and the cause of the rest is unknown. V, J and clone size are those of that table, while D and trimming were read from the DNA. The sample contains 150,000 or so clones, 93% of them found a single time. In total, the top ten clones hold about 5.1% of the sample.

As regards this clone: What this receptor recognizes is not known. No base qualities exist here, and no much larger clone lies one base off it.

What the research found in general, with its limitations: CD4 TCRs associated with the vaccine covered the entire spike protein, and the dominant responses were in regions 160-218 and 743-854. After two AZD1222 doses, both the breadth and the depth of spike-specific TCRs were significantly higher than at day 0 and than in MenACWY recipients. The 56-69-year group was small, and its depth increase did not reach significance, likely because of low power. Only a handful of AZD1222 recipients were SARS-CoV-2 seropositive at baseline, limiting conclusions about previously exposed vaccinees. Reportedly, almost half of the unique spike-specific TCRs recognized epitopes lying outside the regions that are mutated in the B.1.351 and B.1.1.7 variants. Because no samples from the day 14 peak response were available, repertoires could be characterized only after the peak T cell response. Participants were mostly white British, with more females than males. The authors suggested clonal diversity may have been underestimated.

Rearrangement joined TRBV7-2 to TRBJ2-1, and perhaps TRBD1 as D gene, on 6 matching bases. The material was peripheral blood, obtained on day 0 of AZD1222 vaccination. This receptor was identified in an adult in good health. CDR3 sequence: CASSSTGNSYNEQFF. The DNA sequence is TGTGCCAGCAGCTCTACAGGGAACTCCTACAATGAGCAGTTCTTC.